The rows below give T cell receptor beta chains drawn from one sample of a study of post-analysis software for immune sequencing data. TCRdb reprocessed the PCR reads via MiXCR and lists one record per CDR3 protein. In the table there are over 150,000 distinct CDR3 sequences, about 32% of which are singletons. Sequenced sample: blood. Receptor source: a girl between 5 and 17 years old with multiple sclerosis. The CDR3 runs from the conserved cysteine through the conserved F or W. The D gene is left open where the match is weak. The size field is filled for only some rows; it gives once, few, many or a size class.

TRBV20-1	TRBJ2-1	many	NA	TGCAGTGCTGTGCTTGGGGAGCAGTTCTTC	CSAVLGEQFF
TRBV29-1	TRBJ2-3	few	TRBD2	TGCAGCGCCGTAGGCGGGAGGGGAGCAGATACGCAGTATTTT	CSAVGGRGADTQYF
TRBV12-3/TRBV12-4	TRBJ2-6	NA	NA	TGTGCCAGCAGTTTACGGCCAGCCGCCTCTGGGGCCAACGTCCTGACTTTC	CASSLRPAASGANVLTF
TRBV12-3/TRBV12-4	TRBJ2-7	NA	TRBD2	TGTGCCAGCAGGGGGGGGGGAGGAGGCTACGAGCAGTACTTC	CASRGGGGGYEQYF
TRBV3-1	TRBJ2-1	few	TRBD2	TGTGCCAGCAGCCAAAAGCGGGAGAATGAGCAGTTCTTC	CASSQKRENEQFF
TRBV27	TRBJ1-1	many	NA	TGTGCCAGCAGTTTACATCCCGGGGTTCCCACTGAAGCTTTCTTT	CASSLHPGVPTEAFF
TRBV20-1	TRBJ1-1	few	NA	TGCAGTGCCTGGTCGCGGACTGAAGCTTTCTTT	CSAWSRTEAFF
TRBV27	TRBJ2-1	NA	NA	TGTGCCAGCAGGTATGGTAGGTACTCCTACAATGAGCAGTTCTTC	CASRYGRYSYNEQFF
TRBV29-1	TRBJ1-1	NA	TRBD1	TGCAGCGTTGAATCCGGGACAGGGGGGAGAAGGGGAGAGGGGTCCCCTGAAGCTTTCTTT	CSVESGTGGRRGEGSPEAFF
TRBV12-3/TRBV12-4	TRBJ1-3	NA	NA	TGTGCCAGCAGTTTTGAGGGCGGAAACACCATATATTTT	CASSFEGGNTIYF
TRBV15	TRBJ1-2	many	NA	TGTGCCACCAGCAGTAGGACAGAAGCCAGCTACACCTTC	CATSSRTEASYTF
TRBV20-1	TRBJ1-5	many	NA	TGCAGTGCTAGGGCGGATCCTAATAGCAATCAGCCCCAGCATTTT	CSARADPNSNQPQHF
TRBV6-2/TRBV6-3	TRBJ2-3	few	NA	TGTGCCAGCACTCCGGGTTTGGCGACAGATACGCAGTATTTT	CASTPGLATDTQYF
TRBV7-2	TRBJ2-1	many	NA	TGTGCCAGCAGCTTAGCGGGGGACACCCGATTCAATGAGCAGTTCTTC	CASSLAGDTRFNEQFF
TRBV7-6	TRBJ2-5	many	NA	TGTGCCAGCAGCTTGAATCGCCAAGAGACCCAGTACTTC	CASSLNRQETQYF
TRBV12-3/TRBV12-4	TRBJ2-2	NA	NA	TGTGCCAGCAGTAGGGCCGATAACGGGGAGCTGTTTTTT	CASSRADNGELFF
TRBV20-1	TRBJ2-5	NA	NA	TGCAGTGCTAGAGTTCCCCCCCAAGGGACCCAGTACTTC	CSARVPPQGTQYF
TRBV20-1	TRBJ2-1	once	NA	TGCAGTGCTAGGGGCAGCCTTTACAATGAGCAGTTCTTC	CSARGSLYNEQFF
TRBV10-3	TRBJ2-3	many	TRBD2	TGTGCCATCAGTCGGCTAGCGGGAGATACAGATACGCAGTATTTT	CAISRLAGDTDTQYF
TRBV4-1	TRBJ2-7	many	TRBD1	TGCGCCAGCAGCCAAGTATCACGACAGGGCTACGAGCAGTACTTC	CASSQVSRQGYEQYF
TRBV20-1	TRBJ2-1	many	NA	TGCAGTGCTAGGAGGACCTCGGGGCGGCAGTTCTTC	CSARRTSGRQFF
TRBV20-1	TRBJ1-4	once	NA	TGCAGTGCTAGAGACCCCTTTTCGACAAATGAAAAACTGTTTTTT	CSARDPFSTNEKLFF
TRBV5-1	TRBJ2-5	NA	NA	TGCGCCAGCAGCTACCAGGGAAGGGGGGAGACCCAGTACTTC	CASSYQGRGETQYF
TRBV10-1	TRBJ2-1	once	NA	TGCGCCAGCAGTGCGGGAGAAGAGACCCAGTTCTTC	CASSAGEETQFF
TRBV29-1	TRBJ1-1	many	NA	TGCAGCGCCTATGGACAGAAGAACACTGAAGCTTTCTTT	CSAYGQKNTEAFF
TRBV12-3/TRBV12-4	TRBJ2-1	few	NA	TGTGCCAGCAGTTTGTGGGAGCCTGTCCCCGGTGAGCAGTTCTTC	CASSLWEPVPGEQFF
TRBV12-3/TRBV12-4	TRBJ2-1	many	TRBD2	TGTGCCAGCAGTTCCCCCATCGGGAGGGTGCTCAATGAGCAGTTCTTC	CASSSPIGRVLNEQFF
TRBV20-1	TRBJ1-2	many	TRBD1	TGCAGTGCGCCCGGGACAGGGGTAACGGTAAACTATGGCTACACCTTC	CSAPGTGVTVNYGYTF
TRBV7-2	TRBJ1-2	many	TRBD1	TGTGCCAGCAGCTTAGTTTTTATGGGGACAGGGCATGGCTACACCTTC	CASSLVFMGTGHGYTF
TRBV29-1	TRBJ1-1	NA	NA	TGCAGCGTTGAAGATCCTAAACAGAACACTGAAGCTTTCTTT	CSVEDPKQNTEAFF